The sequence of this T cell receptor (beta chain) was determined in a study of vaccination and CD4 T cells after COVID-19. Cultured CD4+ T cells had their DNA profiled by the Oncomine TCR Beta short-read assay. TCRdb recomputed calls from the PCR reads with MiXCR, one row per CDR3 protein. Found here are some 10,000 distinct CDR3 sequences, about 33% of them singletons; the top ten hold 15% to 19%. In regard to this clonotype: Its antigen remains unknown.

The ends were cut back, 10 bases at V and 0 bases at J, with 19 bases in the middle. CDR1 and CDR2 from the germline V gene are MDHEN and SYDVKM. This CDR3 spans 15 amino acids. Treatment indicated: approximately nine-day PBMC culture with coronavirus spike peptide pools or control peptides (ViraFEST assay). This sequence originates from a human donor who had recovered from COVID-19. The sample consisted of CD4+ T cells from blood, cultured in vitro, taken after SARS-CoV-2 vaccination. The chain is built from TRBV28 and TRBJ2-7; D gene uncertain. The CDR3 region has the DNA TGTGCCACCCATATATGGGGTAGTAGCTCCTACGAGCAGTACTTC. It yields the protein CATHIWGSSSYEQYF.